This T cell receptor (beta chain) was retrieved from a study of T cells in Graves' hyperthyroidism and ophthalmopathy. The source material, RNA transcripts, was used to amplify TCR beta CDR3 regions. Using the HTBI primer set, a first-round RT-PCR was run on the TCR CDR3. TCRdb recomputed calls from the multiplex PCR reads with MiXCR, one row per CDR3 protein. The repertoire holds 350,000 to 400,000 distinct CDR3 sequences, approximately 15% seen once, with 9.5% to 11% in the top ten. Trimming shortened V by 0 bases and J by 4 bases, and 13 bases separated the two germline ends. The germline V gene encodes CDR1 LNHNV and CDR2 YYDKDF (reference sequence). This CDR3 is 15 amino acids long.

The specimen sequenced was blood. This chain links TRBV15 with TRBJ2-7, with D perhaps matching TRBD1 (6 bases). The TCR sequence derives from an older woman with Graves' hyperthyroidism. The DNA of the CDR3 is TGTGCCACCAGCAGAGATATGGGACACCTTTACGAGCAGTACTTC. Translating gives CATSRDMGHLYEQYF. Filled out from reference TRBV15 and TRBJ2-7, the complete variable domain reads DAMVIQNPRYQVTQFGKPVTLSCSQTLNHNVMYWYQQKSSQAPKLLFHYYDKDFNNEADTPDNFQSRRPNTSFCFLDIRSPGLGDTAMYLCATSRDMGHLYEQYFGPGTRLTVT.